The next 26 T cell receptor beta chains were all read from a single sample in a study of cytomegalovirus exposure and HLA in healthy donors. PCR employed 60 Vbeta and 13 Jbeta primers. Assay: immunoSEQ multiplex PCR; the TCRdb copy retains only in-frame clones and omits some. The data hold approximately 170,000 clones, with 80% to 90% observed a single time. Sequencing was carried out using PBMCs. Receptor source: a young woman in good health and CMV-seronegative.

The chain couples TRBV6-1 to TRBJ2-1; 8 nucleotides match TRBD1. This CDR3 region has 15 residues. Unmatched junction bases numbered 14, after V lost 4 bases and J lost 12 bases. Per the germline V gene, CDR1 is MNHNS and CDR2 is SASEGT. The DNA for the CDR3 is TGTGCCAGCAGTGGAGAGGGACAGGCGATTTTGGGGCAGTTCTTC. Residues: CASSGEGQAILGQFF.

The chain couples TRBV5-6 to TRBJ2-7; 8 bases agree with TRBD1. This CDR3 spans 15 amino acids. CDR1 and CDR2 (germline): SGHDT, YYEEEE. J gave up 4 bases and V 4 bases, and 10 bases lay outside the gene matches. In DNA form, the CDR3 reads TGTGCCAGCAGCCGGATGACAGGGGAAAGGTACGAGCAGTACTTC. It codes for CASSRMTGERYEQYF.

The gene calls are TRBV10-2 and TRBJ1-5, with no clear D. The CDR3 sequence is 13 residues long. V lost 6 bases, J lost 7 bases, and 13 bases lay in between. In germline, CDR1 is WSHSY, CDR2 SAAADI. The CDR3 protein is CASSTAVIQPQHF. The CDR3 nucleotides are TGCGCCAGCAGCACAGCCGTTATCCAGCCCCAGCATTTT.

V is TRBV18 and J is TRBJ2-3, with D possibly matching TRBD1 (5 bases). This CDR3 spans 16 amino acids. Germline values: CDR1 KGHSH, CDR2 LQKENI. The V end was cut by 4 bases, the J end by 1 base, with 15 bases between. CDR3 loop: CASSQGYFTGTDTQYF. The CDR3 region has the DNA TGTGCCAGCTCACAGGGGTATTTCACCGGCACAGATACGCAGTATTTT. Looking up the rest from reference TRBV18 and TRBJ2-3 gives the full variable domain: NAGVMQNPRHLVRRRGQEARLRCSPMKGHSHVYWYRQLPEEGLKFMVYLQKENIIDESGMPKERFSAEFPKEGPSILRIQQVVRGDSAAYFCASSQGYFTGTDTQYFGPGTRLTVL.

With regard to this clone: Additional DNA sequences in this sample encode the identical CDR3. This rearrangement joins TRBV5-1 to TRBJ1-1, with D tentatively TRBD1 (5 bases). Germline CDR1 reads SGHRS; CDR2 reads YFSETQ. The CDR3 runs 13 residues. Trimming took 4 bases from V and 1 from J, leaving 8 bases between them. The DNA for the CDR3 is TGCGCCAGCAGCCGCGGGGGGAACACTGAAGCTTTCTTT. As protein: CASSRGGNTEAFF.

The rearrangement uses TRBV18 and TRBJ2-1; 8 bases fit TRBD1. CDR3 size: 13 residues. V lost 3 bases, J lost 10 bases, and 5 bases stayed unmatched. From germline, CDR1 is KGHSH and CDR2 LQKENI. CDR3 loop: CASSPAGGREQFF. The CDR3 DNA reads TGTGCCAGCTCACCGGCAGGGGGCCGGGAGCAGTTCTTC.

The chain is built from TRBV5-1 and TRBJ1-5; perhaps TRBD1 as D (5 bases). Trimming left V 6 bases short and J 2 bases short, with 12 bases between. Germline loops: CDR1 SGHRS, CDR2 YFSETQ. The length of the CDR3 is 14 residues. CDR3 nucleotides: TGCGCCAGCAAGGAAGGGGTGGGCAATCAGCCCCAGCATTTT. Amino acid sequence: CASKEGVGNQPQHF.

The chain couples TRBV28 to TRBJ1-5; no clear D. This CDR3 is built from 12 residues. Trimming pared 4 bases from V and 4 bases from J, leaving 5 bases between. The germline V gene has CDR1 MDHEN and CDR2 SYDVKM. CDR3 bases: TGTGCCAGCAGTTCGGGGAATCAGCCCCAGCATTTT. Residues: CASSSGNQPQHF.

The chain employs TRBV29-1 and TRBJ1-4, with 10 positions matching TRBD1. The ends lost 8 bases at V and 7 bases at J; junction bases unmatched: 4. From germline, CDR1 is SQVTM and CDR2 ANQGSEA. The CDR3 is made up of 12 amino acids. This chain's CDR3 is CSIRTGGEKLFF. CDR3 sequence (DNA): TGCAGCATCCGGACAGGGGGTGAAAAACTGTTTTTT.

The chain combines TRBV6-6 with TRBJ1-1, with D possibly being TRBD1 (6 bases). Per germline, CDR1 MNHNY and CDR2 SVGAGI (reference sequence). Trimming stripped 0 bases from V and 8 bases from J, with 10 bases between. The CDR3 runs 13 residues. The CDR3 nucleotides read TGTGCCAGCAGTTACTCCAGGCAGGGGGAAGCTTTCTTT. This sequence encodes CASSYSRQGEAFF.

V is TRBV28 and J is TRBJ2-7, with 9 bases identical to TRBD1. Germline trimming cut 7 bases from V and 2 bases from J; bases unmatched to any gene: 15. Germline assignment: CDR1 MDHEN and CDR2 SYDVKM. The CDR3 is 17 residues long. The CDR3 loop is CASTSFTHRGLTYEQYF. CDR3 coding DNA: TGTGCCAGCACATCTTTTACCCACAGGGGGCTCACCTACGAGCAGTACTTC.

DNA of the CDR3: TGTGCCAGCAGTAACCTAGCGGGAGTACCCCAGCAGTACTTC. It is translated as CASSNLAGVPQQYF. The chain joins TRBV6-6 to TRBJ2-5, with 10 bases fitting TRBD2. The CDR3 totals 14 residues. Germline values: CDR1 MNHNY, CDR2 SVGAGI (reference sequence). V shed 5 bases and J 11 bases; nucleotides not matched to a gene: 11.

This chain connects TRBV28 to TRBJ2-2; no reliable D call. Germline CDR1 reads MDHEN; CDR2 reads SYDVKM. CDR3 length equals 12 residues. The V and J ends lost 3 bases and 8 bases respectively, with 7 bases between them. In DNA, the CDR3 is TGTGCCAGCAGTTTTAGCACTGGGGAGCTGTTTTTT. Its translation is CASSFSTGELFF.

The V gene is TRBV19, the J gene TRBJ2-5; D unclear. V was cut by 2 bases and J by 4 bases, with 5 bases left in between. The germline V gene encodes CDR1 LNHDA and CDR2 SQIVND (reference sequence). This CDR3 region has 12 residues. CDR3 region: CASSIRGETQYF. CDR3 DNA: TGTGCCAGTAGTATAAGAGGAGAGACCCAGTACTTC.

This clone has only a few counts. The chain couples TRBV27 to TRBJ1-2; the D is unclear. Germline V gene sequence: CDR1 MNHEY, CDR2 SMNVEV (reference sequence). Trimming took off 5 bases at V and 8 bases at J, with 9 bases between the two ends. The CDR3 has 11 amino acids. CDR3 protein: CASSRGGGYTF. In nucleotides, the CDR3 is TGTGCCAGCAGTCGAGGCGGCGGCTACACCTTC.

The chain carries TRBV19 and TRBJ1-1; unclear D gene. CDR3 size: 14 residues. Per germline, CDR1 LNHDA and CDR2 SQIVND (reference sequence). V was clipped by 6 bases and J by 3 bases, with 14 bases between them. The CDR3 loop is CASRSPGGYTEAFF. The DNA for the CDR3 is TGTGCCAGTAGAAGCCCGGGAGGGTACACTGAAGCTTTCTTT.

A single count supports this clone. The chain links TRBV5-6 to TRBJ1-1; D is undetermined. V was trimmed by 3 bases and J by 7 bases, leaving 7 bases between them. The CDR3 spans 11 residues. Germline CDR1 is SGHDT and CDR2 is YYEEEE. CDR3 in amino acids: CASSSTVEAFF. CDR3 DNA sequence: TGTGCCAGCAGCTCAACAGTTGAAGCTTTCTTT.

CDR3 sequence reads: CASSSPLGQYF. For the CDR3, the DNA is TGTGCCAGCAGTTCGCCCCTAGGGCAGTACTTC. The chain links TRBV28 to TRBJ2-7, with D unclear. Trimming took 4 bases from V and 9 from J, leaving 10 bases between them. Germline V CDR1 and CDR2: MDHEN, SYDVKM. The CDR3 contains 11 residues. Using reference TRBV28 and TRBJ2-7 for the parts outside the CDR3, the full variable domain is DVKVTQSSRYLVKRTGEKVFLECVQDMDHENMFWYRQDPGLGLRLIYFSYDVKMKEKGDIPEGYSVSREKKERFSLILESASTNQTSMYLCASSSPLGQYFGPGTRLTVT.

The chain has TRBV11-2 and TRBJ2-1; D perhaps matches TRBD2 (6 bases). There are 14 residues in the CDR3. V lost 8 bases and J 4 bases, leaving 15 bases between the germline ends. Germline CDR1 reads SGHAT; CDR2 reads FQNNGV. The CDR3: CASGVGGPYNEQFF. The CDR3 nucleotides read TGTGCCAGCGGCGTTGGAGGGCCGTACAATGAGCAGTTCTTC.

This chain joins TRBV5-6 and TRBJ2-1, with 8 bases lining up with TRBD2. CDR1 is SGHDT, CDR2 YYEEEE, per germline. The CDR3 sequence is 15 residues long. V was clipped by 4 bases and J by 3 bases; unmatched bases: 6. CDR3 DNA: TGTGCCAGCAGCCATGCACTAGCGGACTACAATGAGCAGTTCTTC. Residues: CASSHALADYNEQFF.

The chain employs TRBV11-2 and TRBJ2-7; 7 bases line up with TRBD2. The V segment lost 2 bases and the J segment 2 bases; nucleotides outside the gene matches: 6. The CDR3 is made up of 15 amino acids. CDR1 SGHAT and CDR2 FQNNGV come from the germline V gene. The CDR3 bases are TGTGCCAGCAGCTTAAAGCGGGACCATACCTACGAGCAGTACTTC. Protein product: CASSLKRDHTYEQYF.

This clone turned up a few times. The rearrangement links TRBV6-5 to TRBJ2-7; TRBD1 matches at 9 bases. Germline V gene data show CDR1 as MNHEY and CDR2 as SVGAGI. The CDR3 runs to 16 residues. After removal of 3 bases from V and 6 bases from J, the junction contained 12 bases not matched to a gene. CDR3 amino acids: CASSYSPGDRVPEQYF. CDR3 DNA: TGTGCCAGCAGTTATTCCCCAGGGGACAGGGTACCCGAGCAGTACTTC.

The J gene is TRBJ2-1, the V gene TRBV7-9; D gene unclear. Germline CDR1 and CDR2: SEHNR and FQNEAQ (reference sequence). The germline V and J ends were trimmed by 4 bases and 5 bases, with 3 bases remaining between them. The CDR3 consists of 11 residues. The CDR3 reads CASSYNNEQFF. CDR3 nucleotides: TGTGCCAGCAGCTACAACAATGAGCAGTTCTTC.

This chain links TRBV7-3 with TRBJ2-1, with TRBD2 matching 7 bases. V trimming: 1 base; J trimming: 6 bases; junction bases outside the gene matches: 9. The CDR3 is 16 residues long. Germline CDR1 SGHTA, CDR2 FQGTGA. Here the CDR3 DNA reads TGTGCCAGCAGCTTAAACCCAGCGGGGACCCCCAATGAGCAGTTCTTC. It specifies CASSLNPAGTPNEQFF.

The rearrangement uses TRBV30 and TRBJ1-1; the D gene is possibly TRBD1 (6 bases). V lost 0 bases, J lost 6 bases, and 14 bases lay in between. The CDR3 consists of 14 residues. Germline CDR1 and CDR2: GTSNPN and SVGIG (reference sequence). The DNA for the CDR3 is TGTGCCTGGAGTGTACCAGGGGCTAGGCCTGAAGCTTTCTTT. It codes for CAWSVPGARPEAFF.

The chain is built from TRBV5-1 and TRBJ2-7; possibly TRBD1 for D (5 bases). V lost 0 bases, J lost 6 bases, and 7 bases lay in between. This CDR3 is 12 amino acids long. Germline V CDR1 and CDR2: SGHRS, YFSETQ. This CDR3 reads CASSLEGFEQYF. The DNA of the CDR3 is TGCGCCAGCAGCTTGGAGGGGTTCGAGCAGTACTTC.